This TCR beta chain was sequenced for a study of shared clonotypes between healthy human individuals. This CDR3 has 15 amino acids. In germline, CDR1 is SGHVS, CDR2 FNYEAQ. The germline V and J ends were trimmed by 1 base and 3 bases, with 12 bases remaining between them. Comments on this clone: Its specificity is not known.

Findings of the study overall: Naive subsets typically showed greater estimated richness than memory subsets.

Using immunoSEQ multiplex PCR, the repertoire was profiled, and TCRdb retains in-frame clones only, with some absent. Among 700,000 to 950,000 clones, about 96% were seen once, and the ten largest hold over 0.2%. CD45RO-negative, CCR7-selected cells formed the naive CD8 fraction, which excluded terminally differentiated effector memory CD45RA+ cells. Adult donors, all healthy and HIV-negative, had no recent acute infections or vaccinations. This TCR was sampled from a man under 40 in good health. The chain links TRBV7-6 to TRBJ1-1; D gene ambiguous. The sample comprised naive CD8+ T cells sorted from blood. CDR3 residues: CASSLGAGGDTEAFF. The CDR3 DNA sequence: TGTGCCAGCAGCTTAGGGGCAGGTGGGGACACTGAAGCTTTCTTT.